This is a list of T cell receptor beta chains from one sample in a study of control samples from healthy donors and cancer patients. Some clones are missing from TCRdb's copy, which holds only in-frame ones; the method was immunoSEQ multiplex PCR. The repertoire holds about 85,000 clones, with roughly 91% as singletons. The source material was blood. All receptors derive from a man aged 45-65 years in good health. Both conserved end residues are part of each CDR3. Fields, in order: CDR3 protein, CDR3 DNA, CDR3 length, V gene, D gene, clone size, J gene. The D gene is left open where the match is weak. Clone size is given for some rows only: seen once, a few or many times, or a class if the clone is expanded.

CASSRALITEAFF,TGTGCCAGCAGCCGGGCCTTGATCACTGAAGCTTTCTTT,13,TRBV6-5,-,-,TRBJ1-1
CASSLGQSATNEKLFF,TGCGCCAGCAGCTTGGGGCAGTCTGCAACTAATGAAAAACTGTTTTTT,16,TRBV5-1,-,-,TRBJ1-4
CASSKDRARNEQYF,TGTGCCAGCAGTAAGGACAGGGCAAGAAACGAGCAGTACTTC,14,TRBV13,TRBD1,-,TRBJ2-7
CASSLRETASNEKLFF,TGTGCCAGCAGCTTGCGGGAAACGGCCTCCAATGAAAAACTGTTTTTT,16,TRBV5-4,-,few,TRBJ1-4
CASSLRGQTYPDRSSYNSPLHF,TGTGCCAGCAGTTTGAGGGGACAGACCTACCCCGACAGGAGCTCCTATAATTCACCCCTCCACTTT,22,TRBV27,TRBD1,-,TRBJ1-6
CARGTGPGNTIYF,TGTGCCCGTGGGACAGGGCCTGGAAACACCATATATTTT,13,TRBV30,TRBD1,-,TRBJ1-3
CASSLLGQPSSGNTIYF,TGTGCCAGCAGCTTATTGGGACAGCCTTCCTCTGGAAACACCATATATTTT,17,TRBV7-8,TRBD1,-,TRBJ1-3
CASSPPQGRDYGYTF,TGTGCCAGCTCACCACCGCAGGGGCGGGACTATGGCTACACCTTC,15,TRBV18,-,-,TRBJ1-2
CASKEGSGGYEQFF,TGCGCCAGCAAAGAAGGTAGCGGGGGGTATGAGCAGTTCTTC,14,TRBV10-1,TRBD2,-,TRBJ2-1
CASSESLSGGSGYTF,TGTGCCAGCAGTGAATCATTGTCAGGGGGCAGTGGCTACACCTTC,15,TRBV25-1,TRBD1,few,TRBJ1-2
CASSTHRGSFNSPLHF,TGTGCCAGCAGTACACACAGGGGTTCATTTAATTCACCCCTCCACTTT,16,TRBV28,TRBD1,-,TRBJ1-6
CAWRGNEKLFF,TGTGCCTGGAGGGGGAATGAAAAACTGTTTTTT,11,TRBV30,-,-,TRBJ1-4
CASSFSGPTYEQYF,TGTGCCAGCAGCTTTAGCGGGCCCACCTACGAGCAGTACTTC,14,TRBV5-6,TRBD2,-,TRBJ2-7
CASTLGMGGGTEAFF,TGTGCCAGCACCCTGGGGATGGGAGGGGGCACTGAAGCTTTCTTT,15,TRBV11-2,-,few,TRBJ1-1
CASRQLGILNTGELFF,TGTGCCAGCCGCCAACTAGGGATTCTGAACACCGGGGAGCTGTTTTTT,16,TRBV2,-,-,TRBJ2-2
CSATHVGEAFF,TGCAGCGCTACACACGTGGGGGAAGCTTTCTTT,11,TRBV29-1,-,-,TRBJ1-1
CATSESGQHTGELFF,TGTGCCACCAGTGAATCCGGACAGCACACCGGGGAGCTGTTTTTT,15,TRBV24-1,-,-,TRBJ2-2
CSASYNEQFF,TGCAGTGCTAGTTACAATGAGCAGTTCTTC,10,TRBV20-1,-,few,TRBJ2-1
CASVSDADTQYF,TGTGCCAGCGTGTCTGACGCAGATACGCAGTATTTT,12,TRBV5-5,-,few,TRBJ2-3
CASSHRGNTEAFF,TGTGCCAGCAGCCACAGGGGTAACACTGAAGCTTTCTTT,13,TRBV28,TRBD1,-,TRBJ1-1
CASSSGQYSNQPQHF,TGTGCCAGCAGCTCTGGACAATATAGCAATCAGCCCCAGCATTTT,15,TRBV11-2,-,once,TRBJ1-5
CASNSRTVNTEAFF,TGTGCCAGCAATAGCAGGACGGTGAACACTGAAGCTTTCTTT,14,TRBV6-5,-,-,TRBJ1-1
CASTPWDQKGYTF,TGTGCCAGCACCCCCTGGGATCAGAAGGGCTACACCTTC,13,TRBV7-9,-,-,TRBJ1-2